This TCR beta chain was recovered during a study of molecular identifiers for immune sequencing clone quantification. TCRdb ran MiXCR on the PCR reads and lists one entry per CDR3 protein. This table holds about 320,000 distinct CDR3 sequences, 20% to 25% found once. The V end was cut by 5 bases, the J end by 1 base, with 12 bases between. CDR3 size: 15 residues. CDR1 and CDR2 (germline): LNHDA, SQIVND (reference sequence). The receptor was isolated from a human donor in good health. Some libraries in this study had Jurkat cell RNA spiked in. Sequenced input: naive CD8+ T cells from blood, with Jurkat cell RNA spiked in. Documented subset: FACS-sorted CD8+CD4-CCR7+CD45RA+ naive T cells. The chain links TRBV19 to TRBJ2-1; the D is unclear. The CDR3 spells CASSLRPLSYNEQFF. CDR3 nucleotides: TGTGCCAGTAGTTTAAGACCGCTTTCCTACAATGAGCAGTTCTTC.